This entry features one T cell receptor (beta chain) sequence. The sample belongs to a study of blood T cell repertoires in COVID-19. The table came from immunoSEQ multiplex PCR; TCRdb's copy has only in-frame clones and leaves some out. The repertoire holds 85,000 to 100,000 clones, with less than 85% as singletons. The clonotype was recovered from a man aged 45-65 years who had recovered from COVID-19. The sequenced sample was peripheral blood.

CDR3 loop: CASSHDPGQGYEQYF. CDR3 DNA sequence: TGTGCCAGCAGCCATGACCCGGGACAAGGCTACGAGCAGTACTTC. This chain joins TRBV3-1 (or the pseudogene TRBV3-2) and TRBJ2-7, with a possible D match to TRBD1 (6 bases). V was trimmed by 3 bases and J by 3 bases, leaving 15 bases between them. This CDR3 has 15 residues. Germline CDR1 and CDR2: LGHDT and YNNKEL (reference sequence).